This T cell receptor beta chain was found in a study of shared clonotypes between healthy human individuals. Study-level findings and limits: When compared with the clonotypes that were shared by all four sorted-subset donors, the non-shared clonotypes turned out to have lower generation probabilities. Estimated clonotype richness was generally higher in naive than memory subsets.

This CDR3 region has 15 residues. The ends were cut back, 1 base at V and 7 bases at J, with 14 bases in the middle. Germline V CDR1 and CDR2: MDHEN, SYDVKM. Splitting the CD4+ cells yielded a CD45RA+ naive subset and a CD45RA-negative memory subset. When replicate PCRs were run on sorted subsets, they used 200 ng DNA, tens of thousands of T cell genomes. Profiling relied on immunoSEQ multiplex PCR, and the TCRdb table lists in-frame clones only, not all of them. Of roughly 2,300,000 clones in the sample, about 90% were seen once. Comments on this clone: Its antigen is currently unknown.

The gene calls are TRBV28 and TRBJ2-4; D is possibly TRBD1 (6 bases). This TCR was sampled from a man younger than 30 in good health. Some clones in this sample may be carry-over from other donors' samples. Sequencing was carried out using naive CD4+ T cells from PBMCs. The sample's subset: CD45RA+ positively selected. CDR3 DNA sequence: TGTGCCAGCAGTTTATCAGGGGTGGGGAATAACATTCAGTACTTC. Translating it yields CASSLSGVGNNIQYF. Looking up the rest from reference TRBV28 and TRBJ2-4 gives the full variable domain: DVKVTQSSRYLVKRTGEKVFLECVQDMDHENMFWYRQDPGLGLRLIYFSYDVKMKEKGDIPEGYSVSREKKERFSLILESASTNQTSMYLCASSLSGVGNNIQYFGAGTRLSVL.